These 23 T cell receptor beta chains came from one sample sequenced in a study of blood T cell repertoires in COVID-19. Profiling relied on immunoSEQ multiplex PCR, and the TCRdb table lists in-frame clones only, not all of them. The sample holds approximately 140,000 clones, 65% to 90% seen once. The sample was peripheral blood. Receptors were obtained from a man between 70 and 80 years old with acute or convalescent COVID-19.

The table lists this clone with a few counts. V usage is TRBV6-4 and J usage is TRBJ1-5; 7 bases fit TRBD1. The CDR3 is 13 amino acids. Germline assignment: CDR1 MRHNA and CDR2 SNTAGT. With 3 bases clipped from V and 7 bases from J, the junction kept 3 bases outside the gene matches. The CDR3 loop reads CASSEDRNQPQHF. The CDR3 region has the DNA TGTGCCAGCAGTGAGGACAGGAACCAGCCCCAGCATTTT.

This chain connects TRBV30 to TRBJ2-1; 9 positions match TRBD2. Germline lookup yields CDR1 GTSNPN and CDR2 SVGIG (reference sequence). The CDR3 runs 14 residues. Trimming removed 5 bases from V and 4 bases from J; junction bases left unmatched: 6. The CDR3 DNA reads as TGTGCCTGGGGCGGGAGGGCCGAGTACAATGAGCAGTTCTTC. Translated: CAWGGRAEYNEQFF.

The chain combines TRBV6-2 or TRBV6-3 with TRBJ2-5, with D possibly TRBD2 on 6 matching bases. Trimming stripped 4 bases from V and 0 bases from J, with 15 bases between. The CDR3 covers 16 residues. CDR1 and CDR2 from the germline V gene are MNHEY and SVGEGT. CDR3 sequence reads: CASSSPGTFHQETQYF. The CDR3 DNA sequence: TGTGCCAGCAGTTCGCCGGGGACTTTCCACCAAGAGACCCAGTACTTC.

The chain couples TRBV6-5 to TRBJ1-1, with D perhaps matching TRBD1 (6 bases). Per germline, CDR1 MNHEY and CDR2 SVGAGI. Between the trimmed V and J ends, which lost 7 bases and 1 base, there was a span of 13 bases. The CDR3 is 14 residues long. The CDR3 sequence is CASTQRGGNTEAFF. DNA for the CDR3: TGTGCCAGCACCCAAAGGGGGGGGAACACTGAAGCTTTCTTT.

The chain couples TRBV7-8 to TRBJ2-5; 11 bases match TRBD2. CDR1 and CDR2 from the germline V gene are SGHVS and FQNEAQ. J gave up 5 bases and V 4 bases, and 3 bases lay outside the gene matches. The CDR3 is 14 residues long. The CDR3 loop is CASSSGLAGETQYF. DNA for the CDR3: TGTGCCAGCAGCTCCGGACTAGCGGGTGAGACCCAGTACTTC.

This clone appeared a few times. V is TRBV6-5 and J is TRBJ2-3, with D perhaps TRBD2 (5 bases). There are 13 residues in the CDR3. CDR1 is MNHEY, CDR2 SVGAGI, per germline. The V end lost 0 bases, the J end lost 5 bases, and 6 bases lay between the germline ends. CDR3 nucleotide sequence: TGTGCCAGCAGTTACTCACTAGGAGATACGCAGTATTTT. It specifies CASSYSLGDTQYF.

V is TRBV28 and J is TRBJ1-1, with a weak D call TRBD1 (6 bases). CDR3 length: 14 residues. Germline V gene lookup returns CDR1 MDHEN and CDR2 SYDVKM. The V and J ends lost 6 bases and 4 bases respectively, with 15 bases between them. The CDR3 loop is CASSTYRAGTEAFF. In DNA, the CDR3 is TGTGCCAGCAGCACCTACAGGGCGGGCACTGAAGCTTTCTTT.

V gene TRBV5-4 combines with J gene TRBJ2-7, with 8 bases that match TRBD1. Trimming took 0 bases from V and 4 from J; bases not matched to a gene: 6. Per the germline V gene, CDR1 is SGHNT and CDR2 is YYREEE (reference sequence). CDR3 size: 15 residues. Here the CDR3 reads CASSLVETGVYEQYF. The CDR3 DNA is TGTGCCAGCAGCTTGGTTGAGACAGGGGTTTACGAGCAGTACTTC.

In its sample, this clone was seen once. The rearrangement uses TRBV7-2 and TRBJ2-1; D may be TRBD1 (5 bases). In germline, CDR1 is SGHTA, CDR2 FQGNSA. Trimming pared 5 bases from V and 8 bases from J, leaving 16 bases between. The CDR3 runs 14 residues. The CDR3 sequence is CASSRSTVMDEQFF. The CDR3 region has the DNA TGTGCCAGCAGCCGTTCGACAGTAATGGATGAGCAGTTCTTC.

This clone was detected only a few times. Distinct nucleotide sequences in the sample also encode this CDR3. V is TRBV7-2 and J is TRBJ2-7; D call uncertain. Germline V gene lookup returns CDR1 SGHTA and CDR2 FQGNSA. The CDR3 covers 11 residues. V lost 5 bases and J 2 bases, leaving 4 bases between the germline ends. The CDR3 protein is CASSLTYEQYF. The CDR3 nucleotides are TGTGCCAGCAGCCTAACCTACGAGCAGTACTTC. Using reference TRBV7-2 and TRBJ2-7 for the parts outside the CDR3, the full variable domain is GAGVSQSPSNKVTEKGKDVELRCDPISGHTALYWYRQSLGQGLEFLIYFQGNSAPDKSGLPSDRFSAERTGGSVSTLTIQRTQQEDSAVYLCASSLTYEQYFGPGTRLTVT.

The V and J genes are TRBV28 and TRBJ2-1; maybe TRBD2 (6 bases). Trimming took 3 bases from V and 8 from J, leaving 8 bases between them. The CDR3 extends over 12 amino acids. The germline gives CDR1 MDHEN, CDR2 SYDVKM. The chain's CDR3 is CASSFSSDEQFF. The CDR3 DNA reads as TGTGCCAGCAGTTTCTCTAGCGATGAGCAGTTCTTC.

The V and J genes are TRBV28 and TRBJ2-2; weak D call: TRBD1 (5 bases). The CDR3 is 13 amino acids. V gave up 6 bases and J gave up 0 bases, with 5 bases separating them. The germline V gene encodes CDR1 MDHEN and CDR2 SYDVKM. Here the CDR3 reads CASRDTNTGELFF. The CDR3, as DNA: TGTGCCAGCAGGGACACGAACACCGGGGAGCTGTTTTTT.

This chain's CDR3 is CASSLDGREGYEQYF. DNA of the CDR3: TGCGCCAGCAGCTTGGATGGGCGGGAGGGGTACGAGCAGTACTTC. This sequence joins TRBV5-1 and TRBJ2-7; 9 bases map to TRBD2. Per the germline V gene, CDR1 is SGHRS and CDR2 is YFSETQ. The V segment lost 0 bases and the J segment 4 bases; nucleotides outside the gene matches: 5. The CDR3 consists of 15 residues.

To note about this clone: The same CDR3 can be traced to other DNA sequences in this sample. V usage is TRBV5-1 and J usage is TRBJ2-3; 13 bases match TRBD2. This CDR3 is 17 amino acids long. CDR1 is SGHRS, CDR2 YFSETQ, per germline. The trim removed 0 bases at V and 2 bases at J, leaving 3 bases unmatched. The CDR3: CASSLAGTSGATDTQYF. The CDR3 DNA reads TGCGCCAGCAGCTTGGCCGGGACTAGCGGGGCCACAGATACGCAGTATTTT.

The V gene is TRBV5-8, the J gene TRBJ2-3; 13 bases align to TRBD2. The length of the CDR3 is 18 residues. Germline loops: CDR1 SGHTS, CDR2 YDEGEE. V dropped 4 bases and J dropped 0; count of bases not matched to a gene: 8. CDR3: CASSLGTSGTVSTDTQYF. CDR3 in DNA: TGTGCCAGCAGCCTGGGGACTAGCGGGACCGTGAGCACAGATACGCAGTATTTT.

V gene TRBV30 combines with J gene TRBJ1-5, with TRBD1 identical over 7 bases. Losses at the gene ends were 0 bases for V and 4 bases for J; bases not matched to a gene: 6. The CDR3 sequence is 15 residues long. Looked up from germline, CDR1 is GTSNPN and CDR2 is SVGIG (reference sequence). As DNA, the CDR3 is TGTGCCTGGAGTGTAAGGGCAGGGGGGAATCAGCCCCAGCATTTT. It is translated as CAWSVRAGGNQPQHF.

The CDR3 nucleotides are TGTGCCAGCAGTCCGACAGGGTGGGAGTCCGGGGAGCTGTTTTTT. Its protein product is CASSPTGWESGELFF. The rearrangement joins TRBV28 to TRBJ2-2; 7 bases agree with TRBD1. Germline loops: CDR1 MDHEN, CDR2 SYDVKM. V was pared by 5 bases and J by 6 bases, with 9 bases of the junction left unmatched. The CDR3 consists of 15 residues.

This chain connects TRBV19 to TRBJ2-2, with 11 bases fitting TRBD2. The CDR3 has 16 residues. Germline V CDR1 and CDR2: LNHDA, SQIVND (reference sequence). J gave up 0 bases and V 6 bases, and 3 bases lay outside the gene matches. The CDR3, as DNA: TGTGCCAGTAGCTGGACTAGCGGGTCGAACACCGGGGAGCTGTTTTTT. Residues: CASSWTSGSNTGELFF.

The gene calls are TRBV7-2 and TRBJ1-1, with D hard to call. The CDR3 totals 15 residues. CDR1 SGHTA and CDR2 FQGNSA come from the germline V gene. V lost 2 bases to trimming and J lost 0 bases, with 10 bases between them. DNA for the CDR3: TGTGCCAGCAGCTTAAGTATCACAATGAACACTGAAGCTTTCTTT. It encodes CASSLSITMNTEAFF.

V usage is TRBV20-1 and J usage is TRBJ2-1; D is possibly TRBD2 (5 bases). The CDR3 totals 11 residues. The V end lost 4 bases, the J end lost 9 bases, and 10 bases lay between the germline ends. Per germline, CDR1 DFQATT and CDR2 SNEGSKA (reference sequence). The CDR3 protein is CSATVAGEQFF. Written as DNA, the CDR3 is TGCAGTGCTACAGTCGCGGGTGAGCAGTTCTTC.

V gene TRBV5-1 combines with J gene TRBJ1-2; TRBD1 aligns across 7 bases. Germline V lookup: CDR1 SGHRS, CDR2 YFSETQ. The CDR3 runs to 13 residues. Trimming took 3 bases from V and 3 from J; bases not matched to a gene: 2. In DNA, the CDR3 is TGCGCCAGCAGCTACGACAGGGACTATGGCTACACCTTC. Translated, it gives CASSYDRDYGYTF.

V is TRBV10-3 and J is TRBJ1-2; TRBD1 is a possible D gene (5 bases). V was trimmed by 4 bases and J by 8 bases, leaving 8 bases between them. Germline V gene sequence: CDR1 ENHRY, CDR2 SYGVKD. This CDR3 region has 11 residues. CDR3 region: CAISGGEGYTF. DNA of the CDR3: TGTGCCATCAGTGGGGGGGAAGGCTACACCTTC.

This clone was counted between two and nine times. The chain carries TRBV2 and TRBJ1-1; 7 bases line up with TRBD1. Losses at the gene ends were 7 bases for V and 6 bases for J; bases not matched to a gene: 5. CDR1 is SNHLY and CDR2 is FYNNEI in the germline V gene. The CDR3 has 12 amino acids. The CDR3 coding sequence is TGTGCCAGCAAGGGGGCGGGATCTGAAGCTTTCTTT. It is translated as CASKGAGSEAFF.